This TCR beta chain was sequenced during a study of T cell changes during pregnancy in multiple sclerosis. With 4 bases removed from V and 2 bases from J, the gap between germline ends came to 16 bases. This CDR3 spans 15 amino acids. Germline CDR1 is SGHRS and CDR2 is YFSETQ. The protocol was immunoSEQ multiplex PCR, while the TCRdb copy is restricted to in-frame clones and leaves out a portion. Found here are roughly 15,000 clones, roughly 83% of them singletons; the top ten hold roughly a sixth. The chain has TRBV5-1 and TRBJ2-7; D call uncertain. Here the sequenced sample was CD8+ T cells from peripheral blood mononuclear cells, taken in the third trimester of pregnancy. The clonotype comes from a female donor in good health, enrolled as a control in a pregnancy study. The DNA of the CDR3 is TGCGCCAGCAGCCTAGACCCCGGGTCGACCTACGAGCAGTACTTC. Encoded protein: CASSLDPGSTYEQYF.